This T cell receptor (beta chain) was identified during a study of cytomegalovirus exposure and HLA in healthy donors. The ends were cut back, 0 bases at V and 0 bases at J, with 11 bases in the middle. This CDR3 spans 16 amino acids. The germline V gene has CDR1 SGHVS and CDR2 FQNEAQ. The PCR made use of 60 Vbeta and 13 Jbeta primers. This table comes from immunoSEQ multiplex PCR, and its TCRdb copy is limited to in-frame clones, with some not included. The table lists about 160,000 clones. Comment on this clone: The antigen remains undetermined.

Study-level results: The study labeled more than 150 TCR beta chains cytomegalovirus-associated. It was confirmed in vitro that three of the CMV-associated chains were specific for CMV antigens. Later work showed greater clonal expansion in HLA-associated TCR beta chains than in equally common others.

The TCR originated in a woman in her fifties or sixties in good health and CMV-seronegative. This rearrangement joins TRBV7-8 to TRBJ1-1; a weak D match, TRBD1 (6 bases). The sequenced sample consisted of PBMCs. CDR3 loop: CASSLAWTAMNTEAFF. The DNA of the CDR3 is TGTGCCAGCAGCTTAGCTTGGACAGCAATGAACACTGAAGCTTTCTTT.